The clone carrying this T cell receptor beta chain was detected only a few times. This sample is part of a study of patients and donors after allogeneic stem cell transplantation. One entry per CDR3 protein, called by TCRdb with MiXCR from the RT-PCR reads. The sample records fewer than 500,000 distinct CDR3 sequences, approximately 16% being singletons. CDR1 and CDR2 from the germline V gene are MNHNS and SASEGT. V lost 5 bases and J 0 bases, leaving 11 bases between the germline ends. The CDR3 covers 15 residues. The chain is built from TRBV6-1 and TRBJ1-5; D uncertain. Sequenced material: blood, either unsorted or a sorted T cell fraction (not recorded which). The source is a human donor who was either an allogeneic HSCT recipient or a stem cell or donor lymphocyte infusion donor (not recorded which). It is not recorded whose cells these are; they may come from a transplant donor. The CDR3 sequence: CASSRYWDSNQPQHF. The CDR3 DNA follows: TGTGCCAGCAGTCGTTACTGGGATAGCAATCAGCCCCAGCATTTT.